Below are 8 T cell receptor beta chains sequenced from a single sample in a study of sequential checkpoint blockade in melanoma. Treatment specified: randomized to nivolumab then ipilimumab (arm A) or the reverse (arm B). Method: immunoSEQ multiplex PCR; TCRdb's copy keeps in-frame clones and lacks some. The table has about 40,000 clones, 75% to 90% seen once; the top ten hold 12%. The sequenced sample was CD8+ T cells sorted from blood (inferred from file names), obtained from a patient given nivolumab and ipilimumab in sequence. The origin of the receptors is a human donor with melanoma.

The chain carries TRBV4-1 and TRBJ2-3; 9 bases align to TRBD2. V lost 1 base to trimming and J lost 2 bases; unmatched junction nucleotides: 7. The germline CDR1 and CDR2 sequences are MGHRA and YSYEKL. The CDR3 length is 17 residues. CDR3: CASSQGASGTTTDTQYF. CDR3 DNA sequence: TGCGCCAGCAGCCAAGGGGCTAGCGGGACGACCACAGATACGCAGTATTTT.

The chain joins TRBV9 to TRBJ2-7, with TRBD2 matching 12 bases. V lost 3 bases and J lost 3; bases outside the gene matches: 4. Germline assignment: CDR1 SGDLS and CDR2 YYNGEE. This CDR3 comprises 15 residues. CDR3 nucleotides: TGTGCCAGCAGCGCCTCGGGACTAGCGGGCTACGAGCAGTACTTC. Its protein product is CASSASGLAGYEQYF.

As concerns this clone: The same CDR3 arises from other DNA sequences in this sample as well. The rearrangement uses TRBV7-3 and TRBJ2-1; D remains unclear. This CDR3 has 15 residues. Trimming stripped 1 base from V and 0 bases from J, with 7 bases between. Looked up from germline, CDR1 is SGHTA and CDR2 is FQGTGA. In DNA form, the CDR3 reads TGTGCCAGCAGCTTAAGCGGTAGCTCCTACAATGAGCAGTTCTTC. Protein sequence: CASSLSGSSYNEQFF.

This clone was recorded only once. This chain joins TRBV5-1 and TRBJ2-1; 7 bases fit TRBD1. The CDR3 runs to 18 residues. V dropped 3 bases and J dropped 0; count of bases not matched to a gene: 12. Germline V gene sequence: CDR1 SGHRS, CDR2 YFSETQ. In nucleotides, the CDR3 is TGCGCCAGCAGCTCGGGACAGCTGGACCCTAGCTCCTACAATGAGCAGTTCTTC. Translating gives CASSSGQLDPSSYNEQFF.

This sequence joins TRBV4-1 and TRBJ1-4; 8 bases agree with TRBD1. The germline CDR1 and CDR2 sequences are MGHRA and YSYEKL. This CDR3 spans 17 amino acids. Losses at the gene ends were 1 base for V and 0 bases for J; bases not matched to a gene: 4. The CDR3 sequence is CASSQGRGPATNEKLFF. CDR3 coding DNA: TGCGCCAGCAGCCAAGGCAGGGGGCCTGCAACTAATGAAAAACTGTTTTTT.

As DNA, the CDR3 is TGTGCCAGCAGTGACAGGCTATCCGACACCTTC. It encodes CASSDRLSDTF. The chain uses TRBV6-1 and TRBJ1-2, with D hard to call. This CDR3 is built from 11 residues. Germline values: CDR1 MNHNS, CDR2 SASEGT. The V and J ends lost 3 bases and 12 bases respectively, with 11 bases between them.

V usage is TRBV19 and J usage is TRBJ1-5; the D gene is possibly TRBD1 (5 bases). The CDR3 runs 15 residues. The germline gives CDR1 LNHDA, CDR2 SQIVND (reference sequence). The V and J ends lost 1 base and 5 bases respectively, with 12 bases between them. CDR3 loop: CASSIGGGVYQPQHF. As DNA, the CDR3 is TGTGCCAGTAGTATAGGGGGGGGTGTATATCAGCCCCAGCATTTT.

This clone was counted only a few times. For the CDR3, the DNA is TGTGCCAGCAGTTTCTCCAGCGGGAGGAAGTTCCACGAGCAGTACTTC. Amino acid sequence: CASSFSSGRKFHEQYF. This chain connects TRBV28 to TRBJ2-7, with 9 bases matching TRBD2. CDR1 MDHEN and CDR2 SYDVKM come from the germline V gene. J lost 5 bases, V lost 3 bases, and 11 bases had no gene match. CDR3 length: 16 amino acids.